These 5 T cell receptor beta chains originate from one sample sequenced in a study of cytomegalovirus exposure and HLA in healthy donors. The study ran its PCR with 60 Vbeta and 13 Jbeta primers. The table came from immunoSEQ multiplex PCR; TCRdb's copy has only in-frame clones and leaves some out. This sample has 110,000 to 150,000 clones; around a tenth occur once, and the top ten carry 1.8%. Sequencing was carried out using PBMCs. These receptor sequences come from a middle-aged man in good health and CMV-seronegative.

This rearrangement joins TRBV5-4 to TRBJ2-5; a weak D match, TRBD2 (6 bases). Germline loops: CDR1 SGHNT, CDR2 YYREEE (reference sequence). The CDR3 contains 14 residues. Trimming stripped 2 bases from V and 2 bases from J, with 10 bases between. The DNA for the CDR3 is TGTGCCAGCAGCTTACCGGGGAGGCAAGAGACCCAGTACTTC. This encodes CASSLPGRQETQYF.

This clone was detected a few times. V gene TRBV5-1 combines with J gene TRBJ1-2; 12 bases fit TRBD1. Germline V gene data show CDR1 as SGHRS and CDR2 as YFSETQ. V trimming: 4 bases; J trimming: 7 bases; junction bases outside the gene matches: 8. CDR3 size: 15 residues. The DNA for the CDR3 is TGCGCCAGCAGCCCAATGGGACAGGGGGCGGGTGGCTACACCTTC. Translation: CASSPMGQGAGGYTF.

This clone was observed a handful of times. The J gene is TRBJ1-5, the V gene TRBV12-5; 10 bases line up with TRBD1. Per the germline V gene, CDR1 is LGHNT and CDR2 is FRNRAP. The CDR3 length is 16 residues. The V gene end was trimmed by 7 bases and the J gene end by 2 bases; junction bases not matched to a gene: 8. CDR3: CASDVGDRGRNQPQHF. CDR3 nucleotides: TGTGCTAGTGACGTGGGGGACAGGGGTCGCAATCAGCCCCAGCATTTT.

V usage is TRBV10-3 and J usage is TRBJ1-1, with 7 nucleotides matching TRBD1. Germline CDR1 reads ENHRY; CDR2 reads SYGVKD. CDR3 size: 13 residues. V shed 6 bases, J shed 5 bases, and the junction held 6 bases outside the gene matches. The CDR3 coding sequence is TGTGCCATCAGGACAGGGTCGGTAACTGAAGCTTTCTTT. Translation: CAIRTGSVTEAFF.

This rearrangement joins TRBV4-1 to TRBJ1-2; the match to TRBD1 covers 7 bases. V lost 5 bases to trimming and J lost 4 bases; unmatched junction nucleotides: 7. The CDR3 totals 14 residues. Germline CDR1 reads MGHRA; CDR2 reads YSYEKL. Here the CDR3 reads CASSGHRGSYGYTF. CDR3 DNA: TGCGCCAGCAGCGGACACAGGGGTAGCTATGGCTACACCTTC.